This T cell receptor beta chain was recorded in a study of OX40 agonist ivuxolimab in advanced cancers. Study-wide context: As their treatment, patients were administered ivuxolimab, an agonistic anti-OX40 (CD134) antibody. Those enrolled were about 80% male, with a mean age of approximately 60 years and ages from about 20 to 85.

TCRdb's copy holds only in-frame clones and misses some; the assay was immunoSEQ multiplex PCR. The sample contains about 83,000 clones, roughly 87% of which appear only once. About this clone: The antigen remains unidentified.

Study-wide findings and caveats: Expanded clones belonging to CD8+ T cells outnumbered, on average, those of CD4+. By week 6 at 0.1 to 3.0 mg/kg, blood CD4+ and CD8+ T cells had expanded clonally.

This specimen consisted of CD4+ or CD8+ T cells sorted from blood, obtained in a trial of the OX40 agonist ivuxolimab. This clonotype was sampled from an adult with an advanced solid tumor such as melanoma, head and neck, liver or kidney cancer.

The DNA of the CDR3 is TGCGCCAGCAGCTTGAGGGCAGGACCTGACGAGCAGTACTTC. Translation gives CASSLRAGPDEQYF. The gene calls are TRBV5-1 and TRBJ2-7; no clear D. Germline loops: CDR1 SGHRS, CDR2 YFSETQ. Trimming removed 1 base from V and 5 bases from J, with 13 bases in between. The CDR3 length is 14 residues.